This T cell receptor beta chain is drawn from a study of molecular identifiers for immune sequencing clone quantification. Trimming took 3 bases from V and 6 from J, leaving 10 bases between them. The CDR3 length is 12 residues. CDR1 is SGDLS, CDR2 YYNGEE, per germline. Study-level points and caveats: Reportedly, one cell's Jurkat TCR RNA was detected within one million naive CD8 cells.

There are many counts of this clonotype. No antigen is known for it. Each CDR3 protein is one row after TCRdb ran MiXCR on the PCR reads. The sample has 65,000 to 70,000 distinct CDR3 sequences, around 18% seen once. Using 10%, 30% or 50% RNA, naive CD8 libraries were derived from approximately 22,000 to 940,000 sorted cells. The chain carries TRBV9 and TRBJ2-7; a possible D gene is TRBD2 (5 bases). The source is a human donor in good health. Some libraries in this study had Jurkat cell RNA spiked in. Specimen: naive CD8+ T cells from blood, with Jurkat cell RNA spiked in. Subset of the sample: FACS-sorted CD8+CD4-CCR7+CD45RA+ naive T cells. CDR3 bases: TGTGCCAGCAGCGATGGGAGTGGCGAGCAGTACTTC. It encodes CASSDGSGEQYF.